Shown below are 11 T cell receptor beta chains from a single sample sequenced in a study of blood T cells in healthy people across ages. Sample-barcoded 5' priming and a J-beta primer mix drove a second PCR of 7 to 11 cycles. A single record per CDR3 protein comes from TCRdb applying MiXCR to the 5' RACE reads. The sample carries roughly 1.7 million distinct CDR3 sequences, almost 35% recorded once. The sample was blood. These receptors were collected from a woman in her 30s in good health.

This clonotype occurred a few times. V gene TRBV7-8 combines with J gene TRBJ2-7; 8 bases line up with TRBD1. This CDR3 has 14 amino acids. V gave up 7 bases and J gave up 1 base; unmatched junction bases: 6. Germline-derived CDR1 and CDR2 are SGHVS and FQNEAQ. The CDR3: CASTPWTGSYEQYF. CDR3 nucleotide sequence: TGTGCCAGCACCCCCTGGACAGGGTCCTACGAGCAGTACTTC.

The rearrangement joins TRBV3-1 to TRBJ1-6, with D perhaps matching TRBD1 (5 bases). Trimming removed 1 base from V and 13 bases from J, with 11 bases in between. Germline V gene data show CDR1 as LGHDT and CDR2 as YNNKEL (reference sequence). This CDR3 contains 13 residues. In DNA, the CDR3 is TGTGCCAGCAGCCAAGCCCGCCGGGGCCCCCTCCACTTT. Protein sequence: CASSQARRGPLHF.

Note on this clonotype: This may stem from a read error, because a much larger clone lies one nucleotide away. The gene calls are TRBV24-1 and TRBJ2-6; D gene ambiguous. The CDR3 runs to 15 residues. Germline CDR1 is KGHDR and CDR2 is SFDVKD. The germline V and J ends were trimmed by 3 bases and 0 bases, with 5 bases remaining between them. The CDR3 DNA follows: TGTGCCACCAGTGATCTTAACTCTGGGGCCAACGTCCTGACTTTC. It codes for CATSDLNSGANVLTF.

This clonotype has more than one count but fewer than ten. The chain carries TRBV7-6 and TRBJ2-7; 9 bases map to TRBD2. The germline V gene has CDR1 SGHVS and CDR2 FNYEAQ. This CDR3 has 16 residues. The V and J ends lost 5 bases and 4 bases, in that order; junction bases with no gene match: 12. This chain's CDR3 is CASSPQTAGGTYEQYF. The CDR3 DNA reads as TGTGCCAGCAGCCCCCAAACAGCGGGGGGAACGTACGAGCAGTACTTC.

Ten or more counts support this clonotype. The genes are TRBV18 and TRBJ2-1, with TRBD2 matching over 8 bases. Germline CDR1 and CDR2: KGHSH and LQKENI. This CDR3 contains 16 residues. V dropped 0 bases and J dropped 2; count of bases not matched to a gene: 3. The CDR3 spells CASSPPIGGAYNEQFF. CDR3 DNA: TGTGCCAGCTCACCACCGATCGGGGGGGCCTACAATGAGCAGTTCTTC.

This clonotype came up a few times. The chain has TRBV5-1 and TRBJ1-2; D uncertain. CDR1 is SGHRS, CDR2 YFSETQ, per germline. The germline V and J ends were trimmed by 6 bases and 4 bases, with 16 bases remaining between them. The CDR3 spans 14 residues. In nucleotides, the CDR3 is TGCGCCAGCAACCTCGGGGAAACAACCTATGGCTACACCTTC. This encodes CASNLGETTYGYTF.

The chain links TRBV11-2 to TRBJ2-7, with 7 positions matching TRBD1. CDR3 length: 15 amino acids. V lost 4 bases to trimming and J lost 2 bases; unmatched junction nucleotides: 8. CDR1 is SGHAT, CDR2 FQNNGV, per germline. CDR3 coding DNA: TGTGCCAGCAGCTCTTACTCGACAGGGACCTACGAGCAGTACTTC. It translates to CASSSYSTGTYEQYF.

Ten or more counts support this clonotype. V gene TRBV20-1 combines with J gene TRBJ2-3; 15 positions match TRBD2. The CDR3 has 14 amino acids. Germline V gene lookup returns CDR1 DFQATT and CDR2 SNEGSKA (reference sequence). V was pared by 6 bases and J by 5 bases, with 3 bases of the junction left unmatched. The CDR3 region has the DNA TGCAGTGCCAGGACTAGCGGGAGGGGAGATACGCAGTATTTT. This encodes CSARTSGRGDTQYF.

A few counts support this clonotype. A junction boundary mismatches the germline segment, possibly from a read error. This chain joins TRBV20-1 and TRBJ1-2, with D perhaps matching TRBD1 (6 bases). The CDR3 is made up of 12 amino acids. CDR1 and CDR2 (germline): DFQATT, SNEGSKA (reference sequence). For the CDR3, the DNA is TGCAGACCCGGGGACACTAACTGTGGCTACACCTTC. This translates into CRPGDTNCGYTF.

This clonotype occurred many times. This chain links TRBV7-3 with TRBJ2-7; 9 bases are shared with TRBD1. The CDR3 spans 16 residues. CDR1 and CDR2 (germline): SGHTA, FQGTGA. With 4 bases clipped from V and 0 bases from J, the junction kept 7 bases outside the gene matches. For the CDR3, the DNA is TGTGCCAGCAGCTCCTACTGGACAGGGGTCTCCTACGAGCAGTACTTC. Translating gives CASSSYWTGVSYEQYF. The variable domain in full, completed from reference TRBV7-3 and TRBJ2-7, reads GAGVSQTPSNKVTEKGKYVELRCDPISGHTALYWYRQSLGQGPEFLIYFQGTGAADDSGLPNDRFFAVRPEGSVSTLKIQRTERGDSAVYLCASSSYWTGVSYEQYFGPGTRLTVT.

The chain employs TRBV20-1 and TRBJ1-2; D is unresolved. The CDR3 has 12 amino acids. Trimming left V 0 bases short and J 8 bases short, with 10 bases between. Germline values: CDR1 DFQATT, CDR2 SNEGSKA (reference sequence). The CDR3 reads CSARDSSGGYTF. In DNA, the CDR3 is TGCAGTGCTAGAGACTCCTCCGGGGGCTACACCTTC.